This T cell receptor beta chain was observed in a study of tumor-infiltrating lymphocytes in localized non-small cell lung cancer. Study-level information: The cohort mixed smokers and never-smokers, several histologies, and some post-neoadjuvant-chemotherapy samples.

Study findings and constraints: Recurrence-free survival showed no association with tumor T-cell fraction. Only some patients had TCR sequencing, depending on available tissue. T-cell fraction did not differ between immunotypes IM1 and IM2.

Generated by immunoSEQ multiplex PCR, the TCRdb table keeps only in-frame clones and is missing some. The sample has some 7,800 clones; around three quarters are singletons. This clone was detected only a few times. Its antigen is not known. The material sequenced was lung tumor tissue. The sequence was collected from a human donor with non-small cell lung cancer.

The CDR3 spells CASSPEGRYGYGYTF. As DNA, the CDR3 is TGTGCCAGCTCACCAGAGGGGAGGTACGGCTATGGCTACACCTTC. The V and J genes are TRBV18 and TRBJ1-2, with D possibly being TRBD1 (5 bases). The CDR3 is 15 residues long. CDR1 is KGHSH, CDR2 LQKENI, per germline. The ends were cut back, 2 bases at V and 4 bases at J, with 14 bases in the middle.